A single sample gave rise to the 29 T cell receptor beta chains below, sequenced in a study of cytomegalovirus exposure and HLA in healthy donors. Primers for the PCR totalled 60 Vbeta and 13 Jbeta. Profiling relied on immunoSEQ multiplex PCR, and the TCRdb table lists in-frame clones only, not all of them. The data contain 140,000 to 150,000 clones, roughly 79% of them singletons. The sequenced sample was PBMCs. Receptor source: a woman aged 60-75 years in good health and CMV-seropositive.

The V and J genes are TRBV7-9 and TRBJ1-1; 10 bases match TRBD1. V shed 0 bases, J shed 5 bases, and the junction held 3 bases outside the gene matches. This CDR3 has 15 amino acids. Germline CDR1 and CDR2: SEHNR and FQNEAQ (reference sequence). The CDR3 region has the DNA TGTGCCAGCAGCTTAGCCGGGACAGGGGAGACTGAAGCTTTCTTT. Its protein product is CASSLAGTGETEAFF.

The chain joins TRBV5-1 to TRBJ2-5; the D is unclear. CDR1 SGHRS and CDR2 YFSETQ come from the germline V gene. Trimming took off 0 bases at V and 4 bases at J, with 13 bases between the two ends. The CDR3 totals 15 residues. CDR3: CASSLGGLEGETQYF. The CDR3, as DNA: TGCGCCAGCAGCTTGGGAGGTCTAGAAGGAGAGACCCAGTACTTC.

The rearrangement links TRBV18 to TRBJ2-1; D possibly corresponds to TRBD2 (6 bases). CDR1 is KGHSH, CDR2 LQKENI, per germline. The CDR3 contains 15 residues. V dropped 3 bases and J dropped 1 base, with 10 bases sitting between them. The CDR3: CASSPLASSYNEQFF. DNA for the CDR3: TGTGCCAGCTCACCCCTAGCGAGTTCCTACAATGAGCAGTTCTTC.

The CDR3 DNA is TGTGCCAGCAGGGGAGGGAAGAACACTGAAGCTTTCTTT. This translates into CASRGGKNTEAFF. V gene TRBV6-5 combines with J gene TRBJ1-1; D is uncertain. The V gene's germline CDR1 is MNHEY and CDR2 SVGAGI. The CDR3 is made up of 13 amino acids. The V end lost 6 bases, the J end lost 1 base, and 9 bases lay between the germline ends.

The chain carries TRBV27 and TRBJ1-3; 8 positions agree with TRBD1. The CDR3 sequence is 16 residues long. Germline V lookup: CDR1 MNHEY, CDR2 SMNVEV (reference sequence). V lost 5 bases, J lost 2 bases, and 8 bases stayed unmatched. The CDR3: CASSPLTGATGNTIYF. Here the CDR3 DNA reads TGTGCCAGCAGTCCACTGACAGGGGCTACTGGAAACACCATATATTTT.

In this sample, this clone turned up a few times. The chain is built from TRBV27 and TRBJ2-3; D is possibly TRBD1 (6 bases). Trimming cost V 3 bases and J 3 bases, with 7 bases left between them. CDR1 MNHEY and CDR2 SMNVEV come from the germline V gene (reference sequence). There are 13 residues in the CDR3. The CDR3 here is CASSFRGTDTQYF. CDR3 DNA sequence: TGTGCCAGCAGTTTCAGGGGAACAGATACGCAGTATTTT.

The chain recombines TRBV5-4 with TRBJ1-2; 7 nucleotides align to TRBD1. Trimming took 4 bases from V and 0 from J; bases not matched to a gene: 3. Germline V lookup: CDR1 SGHNT, CDR2 YYREEE (reference sequence). CDR3 length: 14 amino acids. The chain's CDR3 is CASSLGTANYGYTF. The CDR3 bases are TGTGCCAGCAGCCTAGGGACAGCTAACTATGGCTACACCTTC.

The chain joins TRBV11-2 to TRBJ1-1; D is undetermined. Germline V lookup: CDR1 SGHAT, CDR2 FQNNGV. Trimming pared 4 bases from V and 0 bases from J, leaving 6 bases between. The CDR3 loop spans 13 amino acids. CDR3 nucleotides: TGTGCCAGCAGCTACTCCGTGAACACTGAAGCTTTCTTT. Translation: CASSYSVNTEAFF.

The chain employs TRBV29-1 and TRBJ2-1, with 13 positions matching TRBD2. This CDR3 region has 13 residues. With V trimmed by 6 bases and J by 9 bases, 5 bases remained unmatched. The germline V gene has CDR1 SQVTM and CDR2 ANQGSEA. The DNA of the CDR3 is TGCAGCGTCGGACTAGCGGGAGTGGGTGAGCAGTTCTTC. Translation: CSVGLAGVGEQFF.

The CDR3 DNA follows: TGTGCCTGGAGCTCCAGACTAGCGGGAGGCGAGCAGTACTTC. As protein: CAWSSRLAGGEQYF. The chain employs TRBV30 and TRBJ2-7; TRBD2 matches at 13 bases. Germline-derived CDR1 and CDR2 are GTSNPN and SVGIG (reference sequence). The CDR3 spans 14 residues. The ends lost 3 bases at V and 6 bases at J; junction bases unmatched: 5.

This clone came up once. The gene calls are TRBV11-2 and TRBJ2-1; 9 bases are a match to TRBD1. Germline CDR1 and CDR2: SGHAT and FQNNGV. This CDR3 spans 16 amino acids. With 5 bases clipped from V and 6 bases from J, the junction kept 11 bases outside the gene matches. The CDR3, as DNA: TGTGCCAGCAGCATACTACAGGGGGCGCGAGGCAATGAGCAGTTCTTC. Translating gives CASSILQGARGNEQFF.

The V gene is TRBV7-2, the J gene TRBJ2-5, with 9 bases fitting TRBD2. The CDR3 runs to 15 residues. Trimming cost V 5 bases and J 7 bases; bases outside gene matches: 11. Germline V lookup: CDR1 SGHTA, CDR2 FQGNSA. The CDR3 sequence is CASSGLGSGSRTQYF. CDR3 coding DNA: TGTGCCAGCAGCGGCCTGGGTAGCGGGAGTCGGACCCAGTACTTC. The full variable domain, with the rest looked up from reference TRBV7-2 and TRBJ2-5, is GAGVSQSPSNKVTEKGKDVELRCDPISGHTALYWYRQSLGQGLEFLIYFQGNSAPDKSGLPSDRFSAERTGGSVSTLTIQRTQQEDSAVYLCASSGLGSGSRTQYFGPGTRLLVL.

The V and J genes are TRBV14 and TRBJ2-7; weak D call: TRBD1 (6 bases). The V gene's germline CDR1 is SGHDN and CDR2 FVKESK. The CDR3 runs 13 residues. The V end lost 4 bases, the J end lost 4 bases, and 11 bases lay between the germline ends. In DNA, the CDR3 is TGTGCCAGCAGCCTCAGAGGGGGTTACGAGCAGTACTTC. As protein: CASSLRGGYEQYF. The full variable domain, with the rest looked up from reference TRBV14 and TRBJ2-7, is EAGVTQFPSHSVIEKGQTVTLRCDPISGHDNLYWYRRVMGKEIKFLLHFVKESKQDESGMPNNRFLAERTGGTYSTLKVQPAELEDSGVYFCASSLRGGYEQYFGPGTRLTVT.

The chain links TRBV27 to TRBJ2-7, with TRBD1 matching 9 bases. CDR1 is MNHEY, CDR2 SMNVEV, per germline (reference sequence). The ends lost 6 bases at V and 0 bases at J; junction bases unmatched: 9. There are 16 residues in the CDR3. CDR3 amino acids: CASSSSGTGSSYEQYF. DNA for the CDR3: TGTGCCAGCAGCTCCTCCGGGACAGGGAGCTCCTACGAGCAGTACTTC.

There are a few counts of this clone. The chain joins TRBV30 to TRBJ1-1; no reliable D call. Germline V lookup: CDR1 GTSNPN, CDR2 SVGIG (reference sequence). The CDR3 totals 11 residues. V lost 5 bases and J lost 2, with 6 bases in between. The chain's CDR3 is CAWFFNTEAFF. The CDR3 DNA is TGTGCCTGGTTCTTTAACACTGAAGCTTTCTTT.

The chain has TRBV6-5 and TRBJ2-7; 12 bases map to TRBD2. V dropped 7 bases and J dropped 6; count of bases not matched to a gene: 7. Germline CDR1 is MNHEY and CDR2 is SVGAGI. CDR3 length equals 14 residues. CDR3 region: CASTDTLAGGEQYF. The CDR3 DNA reads TGTGCCAGCACCGATACACTAGCGGGAGGCGAGCAGTACTTC.

This clone appeared a single time. DNA for the CDR3: TGCGCCAGCAGCCAGATACTAGCGGCCTCCTACGAGCAGTACTTC. This sequence encodes CASSQILAASYEQYF. The V call is TRBV4-3, the J call TRBJ2-7; 8 bases are a match to TRBD2. Germline V gives CDR1 LGHNA, CDR2 YSLEER. The CDR3 contains 15 residues. V shed 3 bases and J 0 bases; nucleotides not matched to a gene: 4.

The chain uses TRBV19 and TRBJ1-2; 9 nucleotides align to TRBD1. CDR1 LNHDA and CDR2 SQIVND come from the germline V gene (reference sequence). The CDR3 loop spans 12 amino acids. Trimming cost V 10 bases and J 8 bases; bases outside gene matches: 8. The CDR3 DNA reads TGTGCCACGACCGGGACAGGGTGGGGCTACACCTTC. Amino acid sequence: CATTGTGWGYTF. Full variable domain (rest looked up from reference TRBV19 and TRBJ1-2): DGGITQSPKYLFRKEGQNVTLSCEQNLNHDAMYWYRQDPGQGLRLIYYSQIVNDFQKGDIAEGYSVSREKKESFPLTVTSAQKNPTAFYLCATTGTGWGYTFGSGTRLTVV.

The V and J genes are TRBV4-2 and TRBJ2-5; no definite D call. V was clipped by 4 bases and J by 1 base, with 10 bases between them. The length of the CDR3 is 14 residues. The germline CDR1 and CDR2 sequences are LGHNA and YNFKEQ. CDR3 sequence (DNA): TGTGCCAGCAGCCTTAGACAAATCCAAGAGACCCAGTACTTC. It yields the protein CASSLRQIQETQYF.

This clone was observed a handful of times. This chain connects TRBV6-6 to TRBJ2-2, with TRBD2 matching over 7 bases. CDR3 size: 16 residues. The trim removed 0 bases at V and 4 bases at J, leaving 5 bases unmatched. In germline, CDR1 is MNHNY, CDR2 SVGAGI (reference sequence). This CDR3 is CASSYSSGTTTGELFF. CDR3 DNA: TGTGCCAGCAGTTACTCGAGCGGGACTACCACCGGGGAGCTGTTTTTT.

The chain combines TRBV30 with TRBJ2-7; the match to TRBD2 covers 8 bases. CDR1 is GTSNPN and CDR2 is SVGIG in the germline V gene (reference sequence). The junction had 11 bases not matched to a gene; V was cut back by 2 bases and J by 5 bases. This CDR3 contains 15 residues. CDR3 region: CAWSYVAGNLDEQYF. The CDR3 DNA follows: TGTGCCTGGAGTTATGTAGCGGGAAACTTAGACGAGCAGTACTTC.

This clone was seen a handful of times. This chain joins TRBV9 and TRBJ1-5; no reliable D call. Germline CDR1 is SGDLS and CDR2 is YYNGEE. The V end was cut by 0 bases, the J end by 6 bases, with 7 bases between. This CDR3 spans 13 amino acids. CDR3 sequence (DNA): TGTGCCAGCAGCGTAGGTGCGGGTCAGCCCCAGCATTTT. Protein sequence: CASSVGAGQPQHF.

This chain links TRBV30 with TRBJ1-1; D gene ambiguous. Germline CDR1 is GTSNPN and CDR2 is SVGIG (reference sequence). V lost 0 bases and J 8 bases, leaving 7 bases between the germline ends. This CDR3 region has 11 residues. As DNA, the CDR3 is TGTGCCTGGAGTGTATGGGCGGAAGCTTTCTTT. This gives the protein CAWSVWAEAFF.

This chain joins TRBV6-5 and TRBJ2-1; TRBD2 agrees at 9 bases. The CDR3 contains 14 residues. Per the germline V gene, CDR1 is MNHEY and CDR2 is SVGAGI. V was clipped by 7 bases and J by 5 bases; unmatched bases: 6. This CDR3 reads CASNSLAGNNEQFF. CDR3 coding DNA: TGTGCCAGCAATAGCCTAGCGGGAAACAATGAGCAGTTCTTC.

This clone appeared a single time. V is TRBV30 and J is TRBJ2-5, with D hard to call. The assigned J gene may be wrong: the sequence end matches TRBJ2-7 better. This CDR3 comprises 13 residues. CDR1 GTSNPN and CDR2 SVGIG come from the germline V gene (reference sequence). CDR3 nucleotides: TGTGCCTGGGGGTTGGCGGTCCGCGTCGAGCAGTACTTC. Its translation is CAWGLAVRVEQYF.

CDR3 in amino acids: CASSTTGDTGELFF. The DNA of the CDR3 is TGTGCCAGCAGTACCACCGGGGACACCGGGGAGCTGTTTTTT. The chain has TRBV6-5 and TRBJ2-2, with D perhaps TRBD2 (5 bases). CDR1 and CDR2 from the germline V gene are MNHEY and SVGAGI. The CDR3 spans 14 residues. Trimming took off 5 bases at V and 3 bases at J, with 10 bases between the two ends.

This chain connects TRBV27 to TRBJ2-2, with D possibly being TRBD1 (5 bases). The CDR3 is 14 amino acids. V was clipped by 1 base and J by 4 bases, with 7 bases between them. The germline gives CDR1 MNHEY, CDR2 SMNVEV (reference sequence). CDR3 sequence (DNA): TGTGCCAGCAGTTTATGGCAGGGCACCGGGGAGCTGTTTTTT. Protein product: CASSLWQGTGELFF.

J is TRBJ2-7 and V is TRBV28; 9 nucleotides line up with TRBD2. The CDR3 covers 15 residues. Germline-derived CDR1 and CDR2 are MDHEN and SYDVKM. Trimming removed 7 bases from V and 2 bases from J; junction bases left unmatched: 9. The CDR3 DNA reads TGTGCCAGCAAAATCGGAGCGGGAGGTCCCTACGAGCAGTACTTC. Amino acids: CASKIGAGGPYEQYF.

V and J are TRBV19 and TRBJ1-2; D unresolved. The CDR3 consists of 14 residues. Trimming took off 8 bases at V and 0 bases at J, with 13 bases between the two ends. Germline CDR1 and CDR2: LNHDA and SQIVND (reference sequence). CDR3 in DNA: TGTGCCAGTGCACCCCCTCTAGCTAACTATGGCTACACCTTC. This sequence encodes CASAPPLANYGYTF.